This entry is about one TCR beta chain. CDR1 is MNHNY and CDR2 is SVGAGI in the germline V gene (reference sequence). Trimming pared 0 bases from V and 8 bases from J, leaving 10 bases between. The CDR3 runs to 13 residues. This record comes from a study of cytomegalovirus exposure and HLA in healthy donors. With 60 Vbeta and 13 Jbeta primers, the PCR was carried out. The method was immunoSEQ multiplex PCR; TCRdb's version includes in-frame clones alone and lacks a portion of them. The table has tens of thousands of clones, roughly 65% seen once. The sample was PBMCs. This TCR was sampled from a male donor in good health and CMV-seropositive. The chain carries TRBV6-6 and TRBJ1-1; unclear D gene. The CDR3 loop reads CASSYSRETEAFF. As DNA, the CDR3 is TGTGCCAGCAGTTACTCGAGGGAGACAGAAGCTTTCTTT.